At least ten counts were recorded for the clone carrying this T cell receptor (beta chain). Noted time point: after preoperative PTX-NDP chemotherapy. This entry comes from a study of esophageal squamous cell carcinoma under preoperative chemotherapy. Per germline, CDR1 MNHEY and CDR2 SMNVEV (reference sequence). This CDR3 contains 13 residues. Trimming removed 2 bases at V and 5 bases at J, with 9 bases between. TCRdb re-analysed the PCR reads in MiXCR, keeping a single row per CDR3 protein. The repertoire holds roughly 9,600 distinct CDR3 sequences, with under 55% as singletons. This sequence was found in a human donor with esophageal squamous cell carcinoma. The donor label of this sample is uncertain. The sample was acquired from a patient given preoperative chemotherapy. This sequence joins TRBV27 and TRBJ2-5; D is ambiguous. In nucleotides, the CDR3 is TGTGCCAGCAGTTTAACCCTGGGGGAGACCCAGTACTTC. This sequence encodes CASSLTLGETQYF.